Following are 14 T cell receptor beta chains from one sample sequenced in a study of regulatory T cells in long-lasting Graves disease. Arm-PCR of CDR3 regions and iRepertoire HTBI primers were the basis on which TCR beta libraries were built. TCRdb called the multiplex PCR reads again in MiXCR, with one record for every CDR3 protein. The table has about 460,000 distinct CDR3 sequences, around a fifth seen once. Time point denoted: persistent/refractory GD, antithyroid drugs over 5 years with positive TRAb. Extracted RNA from PBMCs served as the source of the TCR library. The input for sequencing was peripheral blood mononuclear cells (PBMCs), taken when the disease was refractory, from a patient treated with antithyroid drugs. These receptors all come from a female donor with Graves disease.

The chain has TRBV20-1 and TRBJ2-7; D unresolved. CDR1 is DFQATT, CDR2 SNEGSKA, per germline (reference sequence). Deletions cut 5 bases from V and 4 bases from J, with 6 bases between. CDR3 length: 10 amino acids. CDR3 sequence reads: CSAYQYEQYF. CDR3 nucleotides: TGCAGTGCTTATCAATACGAGCAGTACTTC.

A remark on this clonotype: Here the CDR3 omits its conserved ending phenylalanine or tryptophan, so a read error is the likely source. This chain joins TRBV7-9 and TRBJ2-7; 7 positions agree with TRBD1. Germline V gene sequence: CDR1 SEHNR, CDR2 FQNEAQ (reference sequence). Germline trimming cut 5 bases from V and 0 bases from J; bases unmatched to any gene: 13. The CDR3 is 17 amino acids. The CDR3 DNA is TGTGCCAGCAGCCCTCGAACAGGGGCCATCAGCTCCTACGAGCAGTACCTC. Its translation: CASSPRTGAISSYEQYL.

The rearrangement links TRBV3-1 to TRBJ2-7; D might be TRBD2 (6 bases). In germline, CDR1 is LGHDT, CDR2 YNNKEL (reference sequence). The germline V and J ends were trimmed by 4 bases and 9 bases, with 19 bases remaining between them. This CDR3 is 14 amino acids long. The DNA of the CDR3 is TGTGCCAGCAGCCCCTTGGAGGGCGGGCGGTGGCAGTACTTC. It encodes CASSPLEGGRWQYF.

This clonotype came up a few times. The CDR3 bases are TGCAGTGCTAGAGTGAGCTCTGGAAACACCATATATTTT. This encodes CSARVSSGNTIYF. The rearrangement links TRBV20-1 to TRBJ1-3, with D unclear. The V gene's germline CDR1 is DFQATT and CDR2 SNEGSKA (reference sequence). The CDR3 sequence is 13 residues long. Trimming cost V 1 base and J 0 bases, with 4 bases left between them.

This clonotype appeared many times. CDR3: CASSFSGVRNNQPQHF. The CDR3, as DNA: TGTGCCAGCAGTTTTAGCGGTGTGAGAAACAATCAGCCCCAGCATTTT. V usage is TRBV12-3 or TRBV12-4 and J usage is TRBJ1-5, with D unresolved. The germline V and J ends were trimmed by 3 bases and 3 bases, with 15 bases remaining between them. This CDR3 comprises 16 residues.

The V and J genes are TRBV19 and TRBJ1-4; D gene uncertain. Deletions cut 8 bases from V and 7 bases from J, with 14 bases between. Germline values: CDR1 LNHDA, CDR2 SQIVND (reference sequence). The CDR3 is 13 residues long. CDR3 loop: CASSKGWGEKLFF. Here the CDR3 DNA reads TGTGCCAGTTCAAAGGGTTGGGGTGAAAAACTGTTTTTT.

This sequence joins TRBV5-1 and TRBJ2-3; TRBD2 matches 7 bases. CDR1 and CDR2 from the germline V gene are SGHRS and YFSETQ. This CDR3 region has 15 residues. J was trimmed by 5 bases and V by 1 base; bases with no gene match: 7. The chain's CDR3 is CASSLMSGGRDTQYF. In DNA form, the CDR3 reads TGCGCCAGCAGCTTGATGTCCGGGGGGAGAGATACGCAGTATTTT. Complete variable domain (other parts from reference TRBV5-1 and TRBJ2-3): KAGVTQTPRYLIKTRGQQVTLSCSPISGHRSVSWYQQTPGQGLQFLFEYFSETQRNKGNFPGRFSGRQFSNSRSEMNVSTLELGDSALYLCASSLMSGGRDTQYFGPGTRLTVL.

This chain uses TRBV29-1 with TRBJ2-7, with D uncertain. The germline gives CDR1 SQVTM, CDR2 ANQGSEA. This CDR3 is 13 amino acids long. V lost 5 bases, J lost 1 base, and 12 bases lay in between. CDR3: CSVSSRTSYEQYF. In DNA, the CDR3 is TGCAGCGTTTCGTCGCGGACGTCCTACGAGCAGTACTTC.

This clonotype was counted many times. This chain connects TRBV14 to TRBJ1-2; 7 bases line up with TRBD1. V lost 1 base to trimming and J lost 7 bases; unmatched junction nucleotides: 6. The CDR3 consists of 14 residues. Germline CDR1 SGHDN, CDR2 FVKESK. Here the CDR3 reads CASSQVVAGGGYTF. CDR3 bases: TGTGCCAGCAGCCAAGTCGTGGCAGGGGGTGGCTACACCTTC.

This clonotype showed up just a few times. The chain couples TRBV9 to TRBJ2-7; D is possibly TRBD2 (5 bases). The CDR3 is made up of 16 amino acids. The V gene's germline CDR1 is SGDLS and CDR2 YYNGEE. V was trimmed by 0 bases and J by 4 bases, leaving 17 bases between them. CDR3 sequence reads: CASSVAPSLSLYEQYF. CDR3 sequence (DNA): TGTGCCAGCAGCGTAGCTCCTAGCCTCTCCTTATACGAGCAGTACTTC.

This chain joins TRBV20-1 and TRBJ2-7, with D tentatively TRBD2 (6 bases). The CDR3 totals 15 residues. V shed 0 bases and J shed 0 bases, with 12 bases lying between them. Per germline, CDR1 DFQATT and CDR2 SNEGSKA (reference sequence). The DNA for the CDR3 is TGCAGTGCTAGAGATGAGGAGGGATACTCCTACGAGCAGTACTTC. It codes for CSARDEEGYSYEQYF.

This clonotype was seen just once. The rearrangement joins TRBV30 to TRBJ1-5; D gene uncertain. The germline CDR1 and CDR2 sequences are GTSNPN and SVGIG (reference sequence). The CDR3 has 13 amino acids. V shed 5 bases and J shed 3 bases, with 11 bases lying between them. As DNA, the CDR3 is TGTGCCTGGTCAGGAACAGACAATCAGCCCCAGCATTTT. It is translated as CAWSGTDNQPQHF.

The table lists this clonotype with many counts. The chain is built from TRBV9 and TRBJ1-2, with D possibly TRBD1 on 6 matching bases. V lost 4 bases and J lost 5, with 12 bases in between. This CDR3 is 13 amino acids long. The germline CDR1 and CDR2 sequences are SGDLS and YYNGEE. Written as DNA, the CDR3 is TGTGCCAGCAGCAAACAGGGAGGTTATGGCTACACCTTC. Encoded protein: CASSKQGGYGYTF.

This clonotype was counted many times. The chain has TRBV20-1 and TRBJ2-7, with a possible D match to TRBD1 (5 bases). This CDR3 has 13 amino acids. V was trimmed by 3 bases and J by 1 base, leaving 10 bases between them. Germline V gene data show CDR1 as DFQATT and CDR2 as SNEGSKA (reference sequence). CDR3 DNA: TGCAGTGCTAGGTCCAGGGATTCCTACGAGCAGTACTTC. Translation: CSARSRDSYEQYF.